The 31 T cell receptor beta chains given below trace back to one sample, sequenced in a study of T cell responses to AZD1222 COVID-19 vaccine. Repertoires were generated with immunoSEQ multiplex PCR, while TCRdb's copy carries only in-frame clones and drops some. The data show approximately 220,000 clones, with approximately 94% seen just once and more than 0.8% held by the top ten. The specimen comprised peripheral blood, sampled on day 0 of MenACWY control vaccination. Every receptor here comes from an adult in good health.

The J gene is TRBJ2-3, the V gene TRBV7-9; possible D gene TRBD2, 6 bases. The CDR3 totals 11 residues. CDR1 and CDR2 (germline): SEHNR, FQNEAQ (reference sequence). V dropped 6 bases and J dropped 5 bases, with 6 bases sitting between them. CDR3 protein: CASRGGDTQYF. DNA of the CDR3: TGTGCCAGCAGGGGGGGAGATACGCAGTATTTT.

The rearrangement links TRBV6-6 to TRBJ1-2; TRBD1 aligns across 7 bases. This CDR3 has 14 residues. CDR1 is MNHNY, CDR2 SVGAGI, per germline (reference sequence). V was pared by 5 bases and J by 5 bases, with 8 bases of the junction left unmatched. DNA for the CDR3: TGTGCCAGCAGTGGCCCAGGGGGGTTTTATGGCTACACCTTC. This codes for CASSGPGGFYGYTF.

The CDR3 DNA reads as TGCGCCAGCAGCCAAGATGTCGTAAATAATTCACCCCTCCACTTT. This sequence encodes CASSQDVVNNSPLHF. The chain joins TRBV4-3 to TRBJ1-6; D unresolved. V dropped 0 bases and J dropped 5 bases, with 8 bases sitting between them. Germline V gene sequence: CDR1 LGHNA, CDR2 YSLEER. There are 15 residues in the CDR3.

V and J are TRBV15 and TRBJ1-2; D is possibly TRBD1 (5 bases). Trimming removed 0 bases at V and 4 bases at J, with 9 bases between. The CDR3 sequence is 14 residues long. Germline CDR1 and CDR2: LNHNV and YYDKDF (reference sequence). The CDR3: CATSRDKGSYGYTF. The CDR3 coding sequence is TGTGCCACCAGCAGAGACAAGGGGTCCTATGGCTACACCTTC.

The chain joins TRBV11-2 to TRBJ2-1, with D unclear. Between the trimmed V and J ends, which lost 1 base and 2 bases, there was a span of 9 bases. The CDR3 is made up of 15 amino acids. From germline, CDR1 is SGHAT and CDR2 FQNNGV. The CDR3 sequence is CASSLGVSPYNEQFF. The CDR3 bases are TGTGCCAGCAGCTTAGGGGTCAGCCCCTACAATGAGCAGTTCTTC.

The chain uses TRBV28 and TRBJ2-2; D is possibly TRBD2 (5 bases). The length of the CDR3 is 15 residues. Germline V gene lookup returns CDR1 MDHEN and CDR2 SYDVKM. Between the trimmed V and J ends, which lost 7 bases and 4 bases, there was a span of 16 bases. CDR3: CASKLSDAGTGELFF. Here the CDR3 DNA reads TGTGCCAGCAAATTGAGCGATGCGGGCACCGGGGAGCTGTTTTTT. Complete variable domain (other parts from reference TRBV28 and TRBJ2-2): DVKVTQSSRYLVKRTGEKVFLECVQDMDHENMFWYRQDPGLGLRLIYFSYDVKMKEKGDIPEGYSVSREKKERFSLILESASTNQTSMYLCASKLSDAGTGELFFGEGSRLTVL.

In nucleotides, the CDR3 is TGTGCCAGCAGTTTAAGACACCGGGCCACGGGGGACATGAACACTGAAGCTTTCTTT. Translation gives CASSLRHRATGDMNTEAFF. The chain is built from TRBV27 and TRBJ1-1, with a tentative D call TRBD1 (6 bases). CDR3 length equals 19 residues. V shed 2 bases and J shed 0 bases, with 22 bases lying between them. Germline V gene data show CDR1 as MNHEY and CDR2 as SMNVEV (reference sequence).

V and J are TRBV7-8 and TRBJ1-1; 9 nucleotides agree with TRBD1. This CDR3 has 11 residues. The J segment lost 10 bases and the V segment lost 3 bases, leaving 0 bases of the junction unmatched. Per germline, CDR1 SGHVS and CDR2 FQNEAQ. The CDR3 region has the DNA TGTGCCAGCAGCTTGGACAGGGGAGCTTTCTTT. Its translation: CASSLDRGAFF. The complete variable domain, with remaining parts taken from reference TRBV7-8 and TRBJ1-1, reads GAGVSQSPRYKVAKRGQDVALRCDPISGHVSLFWYQQALGQGPEFLTYFQNEAQLDKSGLPSDRFFAERPEGSVSTLKIQRTQQEDSAVYLCASSLDRGAFFGQGTRLTVV.

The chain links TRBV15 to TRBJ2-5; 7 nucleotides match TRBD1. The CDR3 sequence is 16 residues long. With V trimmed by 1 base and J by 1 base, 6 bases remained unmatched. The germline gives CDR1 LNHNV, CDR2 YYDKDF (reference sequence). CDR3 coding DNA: TGTGCCACCAGCAGAGGTGACAGGGCAGGCCAAGAGACCCAGTACTTC. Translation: CATSRGDRAGQETQYF.

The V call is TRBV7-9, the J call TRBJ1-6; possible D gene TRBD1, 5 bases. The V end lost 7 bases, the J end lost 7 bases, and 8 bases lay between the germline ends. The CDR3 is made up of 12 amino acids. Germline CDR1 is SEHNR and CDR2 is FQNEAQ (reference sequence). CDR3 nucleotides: TGTGCCAGCACAGGGTTGAATTCACCCCTCCACTTT. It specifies CASTGLNSPLHF.

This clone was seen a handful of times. The CDR3 reads CASWGQGVLFF. As DNA, the CDR3 is TGTGCCAGCTGGGGACAGGGCGTTCTGTTTTTT. The V and J genes are TRBV2 and TRBJ1-4, with 9 bases aligning to TRBD1. Trimming removed 8 bases from V and 14 bases from J; junction bases left unmatched: 6. Germline V gene data show CDR1 as SNHLY and CDR2 as FYNNEI. The CDR3 covers 11 residues.

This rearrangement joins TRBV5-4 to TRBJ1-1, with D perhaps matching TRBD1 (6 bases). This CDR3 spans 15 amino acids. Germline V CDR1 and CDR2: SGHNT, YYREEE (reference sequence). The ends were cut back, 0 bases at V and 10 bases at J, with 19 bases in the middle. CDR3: CASSLESGAKSGAFF. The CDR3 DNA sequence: TGTGCCAGCAGCTTGGAATCGGGGGCCAAATCGGGAGCTTTCTTT.

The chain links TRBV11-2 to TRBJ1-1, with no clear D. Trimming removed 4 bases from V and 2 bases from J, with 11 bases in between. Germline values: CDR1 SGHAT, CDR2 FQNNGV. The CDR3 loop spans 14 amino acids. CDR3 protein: CASSYGRGNTEAFF. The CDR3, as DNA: TGTGCCAGCAGCTATGGACGAGGAAACACTGAAGCTTTCTTT.

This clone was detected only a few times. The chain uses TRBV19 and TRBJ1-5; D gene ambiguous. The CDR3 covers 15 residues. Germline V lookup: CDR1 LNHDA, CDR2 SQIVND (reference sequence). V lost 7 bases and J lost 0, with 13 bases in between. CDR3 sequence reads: CASKTTAYSNQPQHF. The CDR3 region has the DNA TGTGCCAGTAAAACGACGGCCTATAGCAATCAGCCCCAGCATTTT. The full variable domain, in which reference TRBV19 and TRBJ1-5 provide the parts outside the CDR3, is DGGITQSPKYLFRKEGQNVTLSCEQNLNHDAMYWYRQDPGQGLRLIYYSQIVNDFQKGDIAEGYSVSREKKESFPLTVTSAQKNPTAFYLCASKTTAYSNQPQHFGDGTRLSIL.

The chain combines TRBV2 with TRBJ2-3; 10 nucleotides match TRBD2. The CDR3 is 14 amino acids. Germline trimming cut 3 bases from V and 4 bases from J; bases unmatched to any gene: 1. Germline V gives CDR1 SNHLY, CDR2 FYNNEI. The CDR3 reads CASSDSGGPDTQYF. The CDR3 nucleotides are TGTGCCAGCAGTGATAGCGGGGGGCCAGATACGCAGTATTTT.

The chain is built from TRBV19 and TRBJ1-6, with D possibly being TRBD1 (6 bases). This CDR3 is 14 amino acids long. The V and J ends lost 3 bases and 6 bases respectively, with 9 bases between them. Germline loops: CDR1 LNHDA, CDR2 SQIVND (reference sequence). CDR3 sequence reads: CASSISGVNSPLHF. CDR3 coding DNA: TGTGCCAGTAGTATCTCAGGGGTTAATTCACCCCTCCACTTT.

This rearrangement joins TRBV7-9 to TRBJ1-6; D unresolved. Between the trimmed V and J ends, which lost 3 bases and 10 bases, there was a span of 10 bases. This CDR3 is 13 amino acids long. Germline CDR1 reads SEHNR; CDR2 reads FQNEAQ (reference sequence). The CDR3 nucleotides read TGTGCCAGCAGCTTTTTAGTAGGGTCACCCCTCCACTTT. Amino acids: CASSFLVGSPLHF.

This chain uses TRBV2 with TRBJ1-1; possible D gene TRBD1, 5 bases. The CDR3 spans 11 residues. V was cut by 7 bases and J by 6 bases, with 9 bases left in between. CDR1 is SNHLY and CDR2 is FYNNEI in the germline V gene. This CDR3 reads CASIGGSEAFF. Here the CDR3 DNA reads TGTGCCAGCATTGGGGGTTCTGAAGCTTTCTTT.

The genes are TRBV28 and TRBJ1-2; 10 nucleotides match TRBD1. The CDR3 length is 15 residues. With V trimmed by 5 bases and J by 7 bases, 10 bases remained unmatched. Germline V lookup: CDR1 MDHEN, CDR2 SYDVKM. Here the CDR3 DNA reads TGTGCCAGCAGTGAAGACAGGGGGCGAGTAGGTGGCTACACCTTC. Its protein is CASSEDRGRVGGYTF.

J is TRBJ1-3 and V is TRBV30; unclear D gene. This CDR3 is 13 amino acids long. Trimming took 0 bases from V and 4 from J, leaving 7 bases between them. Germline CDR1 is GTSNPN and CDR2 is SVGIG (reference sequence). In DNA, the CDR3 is TGTGCCTGGAGTGTGACGGGAGGAAACACCATATATTTT. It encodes CAWSVTGGNTIYF.

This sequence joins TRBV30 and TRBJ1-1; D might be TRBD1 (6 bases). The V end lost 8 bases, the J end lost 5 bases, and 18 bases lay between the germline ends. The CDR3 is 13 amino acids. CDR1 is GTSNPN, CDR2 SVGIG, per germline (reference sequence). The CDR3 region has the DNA TGTGCCGGGGGGACACCAGGGCATACTGAAGCTTTCTTT. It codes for CAGGTPGHTEAFF.

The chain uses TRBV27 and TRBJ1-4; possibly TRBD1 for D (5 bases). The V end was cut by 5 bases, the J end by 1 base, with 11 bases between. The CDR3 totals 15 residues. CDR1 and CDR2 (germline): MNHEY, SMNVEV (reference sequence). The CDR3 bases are TGTGCCAGCAGTCCTAGGGACGGAACTAATGAAAAACTGTTTTTT. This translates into CASSPRDGTNEKLFF.

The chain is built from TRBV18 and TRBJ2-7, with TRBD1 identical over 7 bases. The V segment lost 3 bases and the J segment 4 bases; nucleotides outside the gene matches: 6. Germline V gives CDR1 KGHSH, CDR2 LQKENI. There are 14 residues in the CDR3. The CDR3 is CASSPSGTEYEQYF. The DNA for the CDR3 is TGTGCCAGCTCACCCTCCGGGACAGAATACGAGCAGTACTTC.

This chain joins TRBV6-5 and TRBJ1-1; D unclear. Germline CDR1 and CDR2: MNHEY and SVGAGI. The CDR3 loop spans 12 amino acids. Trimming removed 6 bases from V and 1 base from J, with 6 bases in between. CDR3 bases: TGTGCCAGCAGGTATCAGAACACTGAAGCTTTCTTT. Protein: CASRYQNTEAFF.

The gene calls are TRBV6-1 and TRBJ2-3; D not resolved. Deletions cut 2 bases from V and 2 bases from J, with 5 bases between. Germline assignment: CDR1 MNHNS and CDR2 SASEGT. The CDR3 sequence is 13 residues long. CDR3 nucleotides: TGTGCCAGCAGTGAACAGAACACAGATACGCAGTATTTT. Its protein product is CASSEQNTDTQYF.

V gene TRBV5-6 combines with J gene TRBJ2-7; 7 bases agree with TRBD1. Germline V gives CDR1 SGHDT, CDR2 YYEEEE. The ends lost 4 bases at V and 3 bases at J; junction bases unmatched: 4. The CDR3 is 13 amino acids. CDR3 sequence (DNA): TGTGCCAGCAGCAAGGGACAGTTCTACGAGCAGTACTTC. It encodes CASSKGQFYEQYF. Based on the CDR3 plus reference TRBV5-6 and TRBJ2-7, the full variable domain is DAGVTQSPTHLIKTRGQQVTLRCSPKSGHDTVSWYQQALGQGPQFIFQYYEEEERQRGNFPDRFSGHQFPNYSSELNVNALLLGDSALYLCASSKGQFYEQYFGPGTRLTVT.

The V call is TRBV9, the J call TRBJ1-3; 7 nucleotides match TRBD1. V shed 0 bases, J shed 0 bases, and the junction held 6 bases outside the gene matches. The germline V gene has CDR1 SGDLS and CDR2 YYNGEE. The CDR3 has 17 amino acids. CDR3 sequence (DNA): TGTGCCAGCAGCGTAGCCCTGGACAGGAGCTCTGGAAACACCATATATTTT. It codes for CASSVALDRSSGNTIYF. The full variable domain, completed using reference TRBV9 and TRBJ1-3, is DSGVTQTPKHLITATGQRVTLRCSPRSGDLSVYWYQQSLDQGLQFLIQYYNGEERAKGNILERFSAQQFPDLHSELNLSSLELGDSALYFCASSVALDRSSGNTIYFGEGSWLTVV.

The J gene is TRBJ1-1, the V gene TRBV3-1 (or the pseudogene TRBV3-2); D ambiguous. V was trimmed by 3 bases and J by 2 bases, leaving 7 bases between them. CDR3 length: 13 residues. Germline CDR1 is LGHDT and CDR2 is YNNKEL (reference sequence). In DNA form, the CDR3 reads TGTGCCAGCAGCCACTGGGATAACACTGAAGCTTTCTTT. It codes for CASSHWDNTEAFF.

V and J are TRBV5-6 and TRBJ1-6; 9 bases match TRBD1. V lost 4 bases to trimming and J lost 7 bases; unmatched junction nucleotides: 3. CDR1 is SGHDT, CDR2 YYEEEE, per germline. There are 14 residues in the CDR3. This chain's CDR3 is CASSVGTGNSPLHF. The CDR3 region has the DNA TGTGCCAGCAGCGTCGGGACAGGGAATTCACCCCTCCACTTT.

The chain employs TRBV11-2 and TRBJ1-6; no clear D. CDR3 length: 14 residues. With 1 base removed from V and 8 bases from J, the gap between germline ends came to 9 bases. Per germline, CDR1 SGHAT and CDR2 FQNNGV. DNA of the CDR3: TGTGCCAGCAGCTTAGGGTTGCGAGATTCACCCCTCCACTTT. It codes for CASSLGLRDSPLHF.

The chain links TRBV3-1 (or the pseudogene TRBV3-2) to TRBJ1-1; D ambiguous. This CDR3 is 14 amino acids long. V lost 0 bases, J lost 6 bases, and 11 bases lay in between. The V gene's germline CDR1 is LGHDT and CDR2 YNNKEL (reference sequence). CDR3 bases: TGTGCCAGCAGCCAAGATTACGGAGTTGCTGAAGCTTTCTTT. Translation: CASSQDYGVAEAFF.